This record covers a single T cell receptor (beta chain). The data originate from a study of OX40 agonist ivuxolimab in advanced cancers. The protocol was immunoSEQ multiplex PCR, while the TCRdb copy is restricted to in-frame clones and leaves out a portion. The sample lists 66,000 or so clones; about 80% were seen once. Germline V CDR1 and CDR2: SNHLY, FYNNEI. The CDR3 sequence is 14 residues long. V was cut by 3 bases and J by 6 bases, with 11 bases left in between. This sequence joins TRBV2 and TRBJ2-2; a weak D match, TRBD1 (5 bases). The sample consisted of CD4+ or CD8+ T cells sorted from blood, taken in a trial of the OX40 agonist ivuxolimab. The receptor comes from an adult with an advanced solid tumor such as melanoma, head and neck, liver or kidney cancer. The CDR3 spells CASSDRVVSGELFF. CDR3 sequence (DNA): TGTGCCAGCAGTGACAGGGTTGTGTCCGGGGAGCTGTTTTTT.